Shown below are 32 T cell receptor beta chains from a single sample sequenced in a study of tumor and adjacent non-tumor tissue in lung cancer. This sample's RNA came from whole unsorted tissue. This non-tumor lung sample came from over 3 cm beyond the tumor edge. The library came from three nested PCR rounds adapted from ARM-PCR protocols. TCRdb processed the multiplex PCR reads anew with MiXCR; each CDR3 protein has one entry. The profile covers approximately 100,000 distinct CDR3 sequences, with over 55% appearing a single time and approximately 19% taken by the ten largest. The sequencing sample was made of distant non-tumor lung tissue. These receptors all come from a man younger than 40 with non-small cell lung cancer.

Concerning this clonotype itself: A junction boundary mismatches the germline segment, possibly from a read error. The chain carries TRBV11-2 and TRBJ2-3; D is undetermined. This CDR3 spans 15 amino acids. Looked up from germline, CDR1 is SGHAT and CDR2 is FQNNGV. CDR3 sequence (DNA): TGTGCCAGCAACTTAGTCCCCAGCGTGGCAGATACGCAGTATTTT. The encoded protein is CASNLVPSVADTQYF.

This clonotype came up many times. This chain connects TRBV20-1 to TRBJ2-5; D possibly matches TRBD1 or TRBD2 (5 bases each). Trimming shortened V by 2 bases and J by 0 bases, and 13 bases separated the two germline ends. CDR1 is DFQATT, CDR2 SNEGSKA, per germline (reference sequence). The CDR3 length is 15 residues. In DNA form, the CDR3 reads TGCAGTGCTAGACCCGGGGCCTCGTACCAAGAGACCCAGTACTTC. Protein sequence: CSARPGASYQETQYF.

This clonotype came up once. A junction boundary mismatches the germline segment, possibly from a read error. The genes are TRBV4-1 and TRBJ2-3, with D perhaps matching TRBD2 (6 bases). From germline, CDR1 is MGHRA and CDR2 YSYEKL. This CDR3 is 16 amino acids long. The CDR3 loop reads CASSQAGAGGRDTQYF. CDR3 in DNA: TGCGCCAGCAGCCAAGCCGGAGCGGGCGGTAGGGATACGCAGTATTTC.

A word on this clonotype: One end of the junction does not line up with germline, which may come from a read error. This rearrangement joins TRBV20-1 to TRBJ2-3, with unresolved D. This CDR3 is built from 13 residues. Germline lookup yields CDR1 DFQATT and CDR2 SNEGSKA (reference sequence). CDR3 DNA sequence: TGCAGTTCTAGAGACGGACGGGCAGATACGCAGTATTTT. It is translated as CSSRDGRADTQYF.

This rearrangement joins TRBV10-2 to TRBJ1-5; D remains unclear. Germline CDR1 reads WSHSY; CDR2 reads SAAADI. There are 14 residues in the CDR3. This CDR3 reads CISTESHSNQPQHF. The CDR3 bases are TGCATCAGCACTGAGTCCCATAGCAATCAGCCCCAGCATTTT.

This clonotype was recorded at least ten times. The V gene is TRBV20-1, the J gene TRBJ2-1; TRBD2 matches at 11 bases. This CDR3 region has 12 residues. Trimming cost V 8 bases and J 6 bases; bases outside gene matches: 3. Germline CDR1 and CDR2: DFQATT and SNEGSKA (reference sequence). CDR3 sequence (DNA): TGCAGTCTAGCGGGGGGAATCAATGAGCAGTTCTTC. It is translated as CSLAGGINEQFF.

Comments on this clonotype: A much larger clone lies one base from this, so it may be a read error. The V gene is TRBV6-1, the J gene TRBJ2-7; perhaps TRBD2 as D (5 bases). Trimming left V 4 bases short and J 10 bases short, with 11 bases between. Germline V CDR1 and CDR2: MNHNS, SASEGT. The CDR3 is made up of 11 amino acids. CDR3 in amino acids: CASSGLRTQYF. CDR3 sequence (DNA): TGTGCCAGCAGTGGATTGAGGACTCAGTACTTC.

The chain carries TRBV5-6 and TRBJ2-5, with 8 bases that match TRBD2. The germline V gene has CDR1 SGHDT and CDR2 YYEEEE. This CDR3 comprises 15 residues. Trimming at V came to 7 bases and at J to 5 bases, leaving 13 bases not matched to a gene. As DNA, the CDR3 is TGTGCCAGCCGTCCAGACAGCGGGGGATTCGAGACCCAGTACTTC. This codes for CASRPDSGGFETQYF.

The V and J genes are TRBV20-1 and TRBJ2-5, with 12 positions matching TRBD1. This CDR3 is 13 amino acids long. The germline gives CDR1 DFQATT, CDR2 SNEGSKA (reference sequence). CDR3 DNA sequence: TGCAGCGCTGGGGACAGGGGGCTGGAGACCCAGTACTTC. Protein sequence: CSAGDRGLETQYF.

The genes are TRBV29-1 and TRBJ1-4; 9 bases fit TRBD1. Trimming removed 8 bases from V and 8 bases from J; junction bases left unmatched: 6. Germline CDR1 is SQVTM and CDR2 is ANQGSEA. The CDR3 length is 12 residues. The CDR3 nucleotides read TGCAGCATTGGACAGGGGAAAGAAAAACTGTTTTTT. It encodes CSIGQGKEKLFF.

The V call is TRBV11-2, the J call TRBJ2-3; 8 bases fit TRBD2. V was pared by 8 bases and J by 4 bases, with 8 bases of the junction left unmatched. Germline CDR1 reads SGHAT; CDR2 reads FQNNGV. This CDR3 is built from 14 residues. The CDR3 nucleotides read TGTGCCAGCGAATCGGGGGGGGGAGCAGATACGCAGTATTTT. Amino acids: CASESGGGADTQYF.

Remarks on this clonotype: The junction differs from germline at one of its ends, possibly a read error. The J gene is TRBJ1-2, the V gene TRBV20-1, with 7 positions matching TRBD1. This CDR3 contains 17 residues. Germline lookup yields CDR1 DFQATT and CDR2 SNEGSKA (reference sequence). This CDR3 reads CSATPTGDHVRLYDYTF. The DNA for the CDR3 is TGCAGTGCTACCCCAACAGGGGACCATGTGCGGCTCTATGACTACACCTTC.

CDR3: CASSLALGRELYEQYF. The DNA for the CDR3 is TGTGCCAGCAGCTTAGCGCTGGGGCGGGAGTTATACGAGCAGTACTTC. This rearrangement joins TRBV7-9 to TRBJ2-7, with 7 bases fitting TRBD2. With V trimmed by 0 bases and J by 4 bases, 9 bases remained unmatched. The CDR3 contains 16 residues. Germline CDR1 and CDR2: SEHNR and FQNEAQ (reference sequence).

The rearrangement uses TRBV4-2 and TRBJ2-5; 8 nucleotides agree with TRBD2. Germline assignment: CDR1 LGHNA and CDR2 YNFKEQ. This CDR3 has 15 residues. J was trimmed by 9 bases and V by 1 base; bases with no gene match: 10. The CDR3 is CASSQGTGGREAQYF. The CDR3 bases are TGTGCCAGCAGCCAAGGCACGGGAGGGCGGGAGGCCCAGTACTTC.

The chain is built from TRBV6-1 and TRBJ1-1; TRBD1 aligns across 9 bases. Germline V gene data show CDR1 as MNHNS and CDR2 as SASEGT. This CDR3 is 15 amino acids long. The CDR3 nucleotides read TGTGCTAGCCCCCCTTTGGGACAGGGCGTCACTGAAGCTTTCTTT. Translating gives CASPPLGQGVTEAFF.

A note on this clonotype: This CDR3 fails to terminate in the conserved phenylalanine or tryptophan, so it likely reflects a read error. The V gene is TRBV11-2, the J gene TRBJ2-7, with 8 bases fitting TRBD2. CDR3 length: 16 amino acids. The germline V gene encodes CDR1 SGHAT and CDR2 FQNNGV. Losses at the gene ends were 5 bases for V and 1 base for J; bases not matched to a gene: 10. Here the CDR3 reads CASSRTSWRQSYEQYS. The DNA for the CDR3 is TGTGCCAGCAGCAGGACTAGCTGGAGGCAATCCTACGAGCAGTACTCC.

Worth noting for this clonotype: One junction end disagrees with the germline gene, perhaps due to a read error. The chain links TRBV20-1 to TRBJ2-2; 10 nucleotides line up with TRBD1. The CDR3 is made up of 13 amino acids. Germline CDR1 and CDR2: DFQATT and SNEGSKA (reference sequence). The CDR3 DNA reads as TGCAGTGCACTTAGACAGGGGGCCGGGGAGCTCTTTTTT. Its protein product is CSALRQGAGELFF.

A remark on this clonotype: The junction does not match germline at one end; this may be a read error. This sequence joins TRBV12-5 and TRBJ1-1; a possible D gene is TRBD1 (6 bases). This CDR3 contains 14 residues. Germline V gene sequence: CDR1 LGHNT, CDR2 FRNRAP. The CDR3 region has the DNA TGTGCTAGTGGTTGGCTACCGGGGGACACTGAAGTTTTCTTT. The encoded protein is CASGWLPGDTEVFF.

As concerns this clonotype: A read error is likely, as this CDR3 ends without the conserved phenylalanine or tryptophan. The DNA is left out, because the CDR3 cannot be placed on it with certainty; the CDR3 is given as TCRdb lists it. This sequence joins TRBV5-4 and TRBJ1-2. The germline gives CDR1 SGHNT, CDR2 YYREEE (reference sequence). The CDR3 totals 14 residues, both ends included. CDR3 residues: CASSLGVVGYGYSL.

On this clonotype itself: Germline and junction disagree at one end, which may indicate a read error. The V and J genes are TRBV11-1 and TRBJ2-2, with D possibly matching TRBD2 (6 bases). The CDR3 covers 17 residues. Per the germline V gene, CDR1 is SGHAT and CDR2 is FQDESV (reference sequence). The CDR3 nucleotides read TGTGCTAGCAGCGGGCCTCTTCACGGAGGGAACACCGGGGAGCTGTTTTTT. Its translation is CASSGPLHGGNTGELFF.

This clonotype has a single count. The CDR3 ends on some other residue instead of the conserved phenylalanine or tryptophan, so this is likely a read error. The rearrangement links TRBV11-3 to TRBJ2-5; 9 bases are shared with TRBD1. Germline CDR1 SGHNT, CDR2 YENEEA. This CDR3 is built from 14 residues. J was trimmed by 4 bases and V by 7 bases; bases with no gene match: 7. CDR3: CASTGQGPRETQYL. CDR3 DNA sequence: TGTGCCAGCACCGGACAGGGGCCGAGAGAGACCCAGTACTTA.

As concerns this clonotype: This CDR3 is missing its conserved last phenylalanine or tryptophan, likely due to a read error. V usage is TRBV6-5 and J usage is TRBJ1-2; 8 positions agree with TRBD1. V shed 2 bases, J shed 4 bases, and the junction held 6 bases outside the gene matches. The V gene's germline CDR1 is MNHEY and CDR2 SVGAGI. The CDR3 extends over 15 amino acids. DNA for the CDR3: TGTGCCAGCAGTTACACGACAGGGGATAGCTATGGCTACACCTCC. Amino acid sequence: CASSYTTGDSYGYTS.

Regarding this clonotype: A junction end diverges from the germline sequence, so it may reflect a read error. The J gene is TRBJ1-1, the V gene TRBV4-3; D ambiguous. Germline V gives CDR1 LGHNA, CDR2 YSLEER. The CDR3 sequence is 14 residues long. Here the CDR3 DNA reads TGCGCCAGGAGCCAAGACGAGTGGCTCACAGAAGCTTTCTTT. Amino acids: CARSQDEWLTEAFF.

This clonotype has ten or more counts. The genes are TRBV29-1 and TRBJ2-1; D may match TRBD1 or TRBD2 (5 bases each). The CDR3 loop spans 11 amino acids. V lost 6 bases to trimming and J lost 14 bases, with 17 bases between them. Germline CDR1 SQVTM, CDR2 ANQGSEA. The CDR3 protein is CSVTEWSGEFF. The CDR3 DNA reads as TGCAGCGTGACAGAGTGGTCCGGGGAGTTCTTC.

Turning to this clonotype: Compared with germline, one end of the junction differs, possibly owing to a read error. Here the CDR3 reads CASSLRTSSITGTQYF. The CDR3 region has the DNA TGTGCCAGTAGCCTAAGGACTAGCAGTATCACAGGTACGCAGTATTTT. The rearrangement links TRBV11-3 to TRBJ2-3; 8 bases are shared with TRBD2. Germline values: CDR1 SGHNT, CDR2 YENEEA. The CDR3 is 16 residues long.

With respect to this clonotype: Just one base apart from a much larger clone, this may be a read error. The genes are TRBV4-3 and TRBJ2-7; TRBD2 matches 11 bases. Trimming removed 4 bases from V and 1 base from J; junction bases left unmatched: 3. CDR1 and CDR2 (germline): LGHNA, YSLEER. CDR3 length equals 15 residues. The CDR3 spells CASSPTSGGSYEQYF. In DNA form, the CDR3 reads TGCGCCAGCAGCCCCACTAGCGGGGGTTCCTACGAGCAGTACTTC.

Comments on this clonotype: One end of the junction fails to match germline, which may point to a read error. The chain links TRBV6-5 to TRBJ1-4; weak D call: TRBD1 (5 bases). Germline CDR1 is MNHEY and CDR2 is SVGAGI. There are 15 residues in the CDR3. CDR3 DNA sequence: TGTGCCAGCAGTTTTACGGCAGGGCCTAATGAAAAACTGTCTTTT. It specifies CASSFTAGPNEKLSF.

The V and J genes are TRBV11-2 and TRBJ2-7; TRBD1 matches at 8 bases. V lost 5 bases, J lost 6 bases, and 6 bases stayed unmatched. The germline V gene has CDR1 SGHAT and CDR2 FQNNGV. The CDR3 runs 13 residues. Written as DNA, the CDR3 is TGTGCCAGCAGCAGGGGACAGGCCTTCGAGCAGTACTTC. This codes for CASSRGQAFEQYF.

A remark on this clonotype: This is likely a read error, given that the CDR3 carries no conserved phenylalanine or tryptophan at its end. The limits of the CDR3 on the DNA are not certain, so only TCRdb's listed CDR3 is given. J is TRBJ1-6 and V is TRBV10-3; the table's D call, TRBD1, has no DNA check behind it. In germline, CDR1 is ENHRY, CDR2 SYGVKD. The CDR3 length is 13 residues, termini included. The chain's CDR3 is CAIRRDGNSPFHY.

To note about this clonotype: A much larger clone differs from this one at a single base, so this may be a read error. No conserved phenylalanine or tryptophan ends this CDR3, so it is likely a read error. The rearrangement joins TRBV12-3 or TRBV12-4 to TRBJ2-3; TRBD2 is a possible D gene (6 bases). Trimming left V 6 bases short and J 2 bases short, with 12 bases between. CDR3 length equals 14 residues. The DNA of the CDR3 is TGTGCCAGCAGGCGGGACTCGACCACAGATACGCAGTATTTG. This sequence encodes CASRRDSTTDTQYL.

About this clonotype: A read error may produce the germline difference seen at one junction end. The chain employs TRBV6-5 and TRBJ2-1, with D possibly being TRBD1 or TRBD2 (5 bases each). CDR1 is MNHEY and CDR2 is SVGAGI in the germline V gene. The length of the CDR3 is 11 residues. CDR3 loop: CASRARGELFF. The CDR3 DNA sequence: TGTGCCAGCAGGGCGAGGGGAGAGCTGTTCTTC.

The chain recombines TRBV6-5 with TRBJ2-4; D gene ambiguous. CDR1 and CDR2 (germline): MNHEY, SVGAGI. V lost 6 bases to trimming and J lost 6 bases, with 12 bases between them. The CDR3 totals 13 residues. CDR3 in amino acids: CASRPLGTNIQYF. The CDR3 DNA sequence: TGTGCCAGCAGGCCTTTAGGCACAAACATTCAGTACTTC.